Below, 21 T cell receptor beta chains from the same sample are listed, as sequenced in a study of T cell responses to AZD1222 COVID-19 vaccine. Sequenced by immunoSEQ multiplex PCR; TCRdb stores in-frame clones only, minus some. The sample contains 150,000 to 200,000 clones, 85% to 90% of which appear only once. The specimen was peripheral blood, collected on day 0 of AZD1222 vaccination. These receptors were obtained from an adult in good health.

This clone was observed once. The chain is built from TRBV5-1 and TRBJ2-5; the match to TRBD2 covers 7 bases. V lost 1 base to trimming and J lost 3 bases; unmatched junction nucleotides: 9. Germline CDR1 and CDR2: SGHRS and YFSETQ. CDR3 length equals 16 residues. CDR3 region: CASSLWGGVFEETQYF. CDR3 coding DNA: TGCGCCAGCAGCTTGTGGGGAGGGGTCTTCGAAGAGACCCAGTACTTC.

The gene calls are TRBV30 and TRBJ2-1; 7 bases fit TRBD2. This CDR3 spans 15 amino acids. The V segment lost 4 bases and the J segment 4 bases; nucleotides outside the gene matches: 10. Germline V lookup: CDR1 GTSNPN, CDR2 SVGIG (reference sequence). The DNA for the CDR3 is TGTGCCTGGATCGAGGTGAGCGGGGCTTACAATGAGCAGTTCTTC. It encodes CAWIEVSGAYNEQFF.

V gene TRBV19 combines with J gene TRBJ1-2; D perhaps matches TRBD1 (5 bases). Trimming stripped 2 bases from V and 3 bases from J, with 13 bases between. The CDR3 is 15 residues long. CDR1 and CDR2 (germline): LNHDA, SQIVND (reference sequence). CDR3 sequence reads: CASSISGTLDYGYTF. The CDR3 DNA reads as TGTGCCAGTAGTATAAGTGGGACTCTAGACTATGGCTACACCTTC.

The chain combines TRBV5-1 with TRBJ2-1; 10 nucleotides match TRBD2. CDR1 and CDR2 from the germline V gene are SGHRS and YFSETQ. The CDR3 has 15 residues. V dropped 1 base and J dropped 4; count of bases not matched to a gene: 2. The CDR3 loop reads CASSLSSGGYNEQFF. CDR3 DNA: TGCGCCAGCAGCTTGAGTAGCGGGGGGTACAATGAGCAGTTCTTC.

This chain connects TRBV5-1 to TRBJ2-2; D is ambiguous. This CDR3 contains 16 residues. V lost 4 bases, J lost 1 base, and 14 bases lay in between. Germline loops: CDR1 SGHRS, CDR2 YFSETQ. The CDR3 coding sequence is TGCGCCAGCAGCCCAAGTCTGTCTATGAACACCGGGGAGCTGTTTTTT. This translates into CASSPSLSMNTGELFF.

This sequence joins TRBV27 and TRBJ2-1; TRBD1 might be the D (6 bases). Trimming stripped 7 bases from V and 0 bases from J, with 19 bases between. The CDR3 is 17 amino acids. The V gene's germline CDR1 is MNHEY and CDR2 SMNVEV (reference sequence). CDR3: CASTRDVGTNSYNEQFF. The CDR3 DNA is TGTGCCAGCACCCGTGACGTAGGGACAAACTCCTACAATGAGCAGTTCTTC.

The V gene is TRBV7-6, the J gene TRBJ1-1; 12 positions match TRBD1. The V gene end was trimmed by 3 bases and the J gene end by 1 base; junction bases not matched to a gene: 6. The V gene's germline CDR1 is SGHVS and CDR2 FNYEAQ. CDR3 length: 17 amino acids. The CDR3: CASSFTGTGGRNTEAFF. The CDR3 DNA reads TGTGCCAGCAGCTTTACCGGGACAGGGGGCCGGAACACTGAAGCTTTCTTT.

The rearrangement links TRBV27 to TRBJ1-1, with TRBD1 matching over 7 bases. Germline-derived CDR1 and CDR2 are MNHEY and SMNVEV (reference sequence). With 5 bases clipped from V and 0 bases from J, the junction kept 12 bases outside the gene matches. The CDR3 covers 17 residues. CDR3 DNA: TGTGCCAGCAGTCTAATGACAGGGTCGGGTGTGAACACTGAAGCTTTCTTT. Amino acids: CASSLMTGSGVNTEAFF.

This chain joins TRBV7-9 and TRBJ2-7; TRBD2 might be the D (6 bases). V dropped 5 bases and J dropped 4 bases, with 18 bases sitting between them. The germline CDR1 and CDR2 sequences are SEHNR and FQNEAQ (reference sequence). The CDR3 consists of 15 residues. Here the CDR3 DNA reads TGTGCCAGCAGCCTAGGAGGAGGGCCTTTATACGAGCAGTACTTC. It codes for CASSLGGGPLYEQYF.

The rearrangement uses TRBV23-1 and TRBJ1-4, with D unclear. TRBV23-1 is an open reading frame, and its role is uncertain. The CDR3 loop spans 15 amino acids. V was trimmed by 0 bases and J by 4 bases, leaving 9 bases between them. CDR3 sequence (DNA): TGCGCCAGCAGTCAATCCTGGCCGTTTAATGAAAAACTGTTTTTT. It is translated as CASSQSWPFNEKLFF.

The J gene is TRBJ2-5, the V gene TRBV2; 9 bases are shared with TRBD2. J was trimmed by 5 bases and V by 7 bases; bases with no gene match: 5. CDR3 size: 13 residues. The germline V gene has CDR1 SNHLY and CDR2 FYNNEI. The chain's CDR3 is CASTRTSAETQYF. CDR3 sequence (DNA): TGTGCCAGCACTAGGACTAGCGCCGAGACCCAGTACTTC.

The genes are TRBV14 and TRBJ2-6; D may be TRBD1 (5 bases). The CDR3 extends over 15 amino acids. The germline V and J ends were trimmed by 3 bases and 1 base, with 7 bases remaining between them. Germline V gene lookup returns CDR1 SGHDN and CDR2 FVKESK. In DNA form, the CDR3 reads TGTGCCAGCAGCCATACAGGTTCTGGGGCCAACGTCCTGACTTTC. Encoded protein: CASSHTGSGANVLTF. Supplemented by reference TRBV14 and TRBJ2-6, the full variable domain reads EAGVTQFPSHSVIEKGQTVTLRCDPISGHDNLYWYRRVMGKEIKFLLHFVKESKQDESGMPNNRFLAERTGGTYSTLKVQPAELEDSGVYFCASSHTGSGANVLTFGAGSRLTVL.

The gene calls are TRBV28 and TRBJ2-3, with D tentatively TRBD2 (5 bases). CDR3 length equals 17 residues. The germline V gene has CDR1 MDHEN and CDR2 SYDVKM. V gave up 3 bases and J gave up 0 bases, with 16 bases separating them. Here the CDR3 reads CASSFSGIPTSTDTQYF. The CDR3 DNA reads as TGTGCCAGCAGTTTCTCGGGGATCCCCACTAGCACAGATACGCAGTATTTT.

The chain has TRBV7-2 and TRBJ2-3; the match to TRBD2 covers 8 bases. CDR3 size: 16 residues. The V gene's germline CDR1 is SGHTA and CDR2 FQGNSA. Unmatched junction bases numbered 4, after V lost 0 bases and J lost 2 bases. The CDR3 DNA sequence: TGTGCCAGCAGCTTAGCTACTAGCGGATTCACAGATACGCAGTATTTT. Protein product: CASSLATSGFTDTQYF.

This sequence joins TRBV5-1 and TRBJ2-7; 10 bases line up with TRBD2. Per the germline V gene, CDR1 is SGHRS and CDR2 is YFSETQ. This CDR3 has 17 amino acids. J was trimmed by 3 bases and V by 0 bases; bases with no gene match: 9. The CDR3 coding sequence is TGCGCCAGCAGCTTGGAACCTAGCGGGAGTGGGGGCTACGAGCAGTACTTC. This sequence encodes CASSLEPSGSGGYEQYF.

This chain connects TRBV5-4 to TRBJ2-5; tentative D call: TRBD2 (6 bases). The CDR3 contains 14 residues. Per the germline V gene, CDR1 is SGHNT and CDR2 is YYREEE (reference sequence). V was pared by 0 bases and J by 4 bases, with 10 bases between. CDR3 in amino acids: CASSLDPGGETQYF. The CDR3 DNA reads as TGTGCCAGCAGCTTGGACCCCGGGGGAGAGACCCAGTACTTC.

V and J are TRBV18 and TRBJ1-6; D not resolved. The V gene lost 4 bases and the J gene lost 8 bases, with 15 bases spanning the gap. The V gene's germline CDR1 is KGHSH and CDR2 LQKENI. The CDR3 has 15 amino acids. CDR3 region: CASSLGPGMDSPLHF. CDR3 bases: TGTGCCAGCTCACTAGGGCCGGGGATGGATTCACCCCTCCACTTT.

The chain links TRBV5-6 to TRBJ1-2, with 8 bases that match TRBD1. Germline lookup yields CDR1 SGHDT and CDR2 YYEEEE. Trimming removed 5 bases from V and 4 bases from J; junction bases left unmatched: 13. The CDR3 has 16 residues. The CDR3, as DNA: TGTGCCAGCAGATCGGGCAGGGGGCTAGGTCTCTATGGCTACACCTTC. It is translated as CASRSGRGLGLYGYTF.

The count of this clone is one. The rearrangement joins TRBV27 to TRBJ1-6; tentatively, D is TRBD1 (6 bases). Trimming removed 6 bases from V and 7 bases from J, with 13 bases in between. The germline V gene has CDR1 MNHEY and CDR2 SMNVEV (reference sequence). CDR3 length: 14 amino acids. For the CDR3, the DNA is TGTGCCAGCAGGCCACAGGGTGAGAATTCACCCCTCCACTTT. This codes for CASRPQGENSPLHF.

The J gene is TRBJ1-4, the V gene TRBV30, with TRBD1 as a possible D gene (5 bases). Germline CDR1 is GTSNPN and CDR2 is SVGIG (reference sequence). The germline V and J ends were trimmed by 0 bases and 8 bases, with 16 bases remaining between them. This CDR3 is built from 15 residues. This CDR3 is CAWSVMGPWREKLFF. The CDR3 DNA sequence: TGTGCCTGGAGTGTAATGGGACCCTGGAGGGAAAAACTGTTTTTT.

The chain has TRBV5-1 and TRBJ1-2, with 11 bases matching TRBD1. The junction had 7 bases not matched to a gene; V was cut back by 4 bases and J by 2 bases. The CDR3 totals 16 residues. Germline V CDR1 and CDR2: SGHRS, YFSETQ. CDR3 coding DNA: TGCGCCAGCAGCCCAGGGACAGGGGGATTGAACTATGGCTACACCTTC. This translates into CASSPGTGGLNYGYTF.